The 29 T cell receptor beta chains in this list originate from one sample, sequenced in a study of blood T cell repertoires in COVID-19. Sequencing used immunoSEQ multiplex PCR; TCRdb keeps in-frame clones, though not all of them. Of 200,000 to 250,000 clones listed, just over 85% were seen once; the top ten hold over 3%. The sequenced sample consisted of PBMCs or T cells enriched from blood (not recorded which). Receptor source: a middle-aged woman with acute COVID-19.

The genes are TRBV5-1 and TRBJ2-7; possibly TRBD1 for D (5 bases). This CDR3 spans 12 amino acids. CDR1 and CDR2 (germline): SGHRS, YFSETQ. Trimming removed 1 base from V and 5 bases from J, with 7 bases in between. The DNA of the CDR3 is TGCGCCAGCAGCTTGAGGGGCGACGAGCAGTACTTC. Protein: CASSLRGDEQYF.

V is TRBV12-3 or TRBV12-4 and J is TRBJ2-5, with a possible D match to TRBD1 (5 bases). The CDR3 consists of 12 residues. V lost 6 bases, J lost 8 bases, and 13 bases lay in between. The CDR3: CASSHDRITQYF. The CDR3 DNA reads TGTGCCAGCAGCCACGACAGAATTACCCAGTACTTC.

The DNA for the CDR3 is TGCAGCGTTCTACAGGGGGGGAACACTGAAGCTTTCTTT. Translating it yields CSVLQGGNTEAFF. This sequence joins TRBV29-1 and TRBJ1-1; 8 bases match TRBD1. The V gene's germline CDR1 is SQVTM and CDR2 ANQGSEA. With V trimmed by 5 bases and J by 1 base, 3 bases remained unmatched. The CDR3 is 13 residues long.

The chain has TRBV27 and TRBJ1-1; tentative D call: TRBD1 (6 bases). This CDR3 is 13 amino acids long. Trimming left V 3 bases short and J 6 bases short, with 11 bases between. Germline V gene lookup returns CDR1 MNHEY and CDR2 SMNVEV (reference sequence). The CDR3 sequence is CASSFGRGAEAFF. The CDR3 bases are TGTGCCAGCAGTTTCGGCAGGGGCGCTGAAGCTTTCTTT.

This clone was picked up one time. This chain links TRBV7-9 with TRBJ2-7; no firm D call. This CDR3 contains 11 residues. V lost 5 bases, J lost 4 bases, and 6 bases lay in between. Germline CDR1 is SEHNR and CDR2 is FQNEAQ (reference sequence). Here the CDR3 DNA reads TGTGCCAGCAGCCTCAGGTACGAGCAGTACTTC. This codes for CASSLRYEQYF.

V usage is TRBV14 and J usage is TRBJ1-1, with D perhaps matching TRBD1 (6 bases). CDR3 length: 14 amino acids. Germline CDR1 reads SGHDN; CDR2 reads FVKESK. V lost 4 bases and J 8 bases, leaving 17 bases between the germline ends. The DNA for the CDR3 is TGTGCCAGCAGCCGAGGGGTGGGGGCTTGGGAAGCTTTCTTT. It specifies CASSRGVGAWEAFF.

The CDR3 reads CASNRGSGNTIYF. The CDR3 region has the DNA TGTGCCAGCAACCGGGGCTCTGGAAACACCATATATTTT. J is TRBJ1-3 and V is TRBV21-1. TRBV21-1 is an annotated pseudogene. The CDR3 is made up of 13 amino acids.

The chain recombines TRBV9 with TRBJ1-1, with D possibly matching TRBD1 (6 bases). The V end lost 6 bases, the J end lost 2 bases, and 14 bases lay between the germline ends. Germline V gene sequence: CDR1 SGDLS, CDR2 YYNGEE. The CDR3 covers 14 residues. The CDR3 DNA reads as TGTGCCAGCACACCGGGGGGCGGCAACACTGAAGCTTTCTTT. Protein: CASTPGGGNTEAFF.

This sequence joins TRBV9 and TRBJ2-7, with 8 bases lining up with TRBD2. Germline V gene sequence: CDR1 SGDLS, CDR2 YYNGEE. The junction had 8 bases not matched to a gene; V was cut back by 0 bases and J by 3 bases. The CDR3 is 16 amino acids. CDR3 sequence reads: CASSVATGGRVYEQYF. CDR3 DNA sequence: TGTGCCAGCAGCGTAGCTACGGGAGGGAGAGTCTACGAGCAGTACTTC.

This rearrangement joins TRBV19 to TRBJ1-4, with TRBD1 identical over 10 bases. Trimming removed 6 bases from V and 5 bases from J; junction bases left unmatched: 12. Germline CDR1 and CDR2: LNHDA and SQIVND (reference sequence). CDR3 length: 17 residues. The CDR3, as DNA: TGTGCCAGTAGGTCTAGGGGACAGGGGCGAAGAAATGAAAAACTGTTTTTT. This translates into CASRSRGQGRRNEKLFF.

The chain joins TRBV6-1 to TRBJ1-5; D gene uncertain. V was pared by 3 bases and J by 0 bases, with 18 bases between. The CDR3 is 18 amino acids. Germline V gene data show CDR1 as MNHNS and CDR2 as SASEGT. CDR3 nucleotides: TGTGCCAGCAGTGAGTTCAAAACCTTACTGCATAGCAATCAGCCCCAGCATTTT. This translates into CASSEFKTLLHSNQPQHF.

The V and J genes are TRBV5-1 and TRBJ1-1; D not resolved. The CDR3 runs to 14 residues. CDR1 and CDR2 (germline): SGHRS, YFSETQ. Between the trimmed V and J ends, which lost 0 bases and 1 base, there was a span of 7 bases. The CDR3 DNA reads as TGCGCCAGCAGCTTGGGCAGTGCGAACACTGAAGCTTTCTTT. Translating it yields CASSLGSANTEAFF.

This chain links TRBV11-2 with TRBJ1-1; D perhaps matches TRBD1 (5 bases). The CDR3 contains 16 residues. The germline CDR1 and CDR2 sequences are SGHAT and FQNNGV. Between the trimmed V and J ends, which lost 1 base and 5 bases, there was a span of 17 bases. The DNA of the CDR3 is TGTGCCAGCAGCTTAGTGGGTAGTGCAGGGAATACTGAAGCTTTCTTT. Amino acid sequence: CASSLVGSAGNTEAFF.

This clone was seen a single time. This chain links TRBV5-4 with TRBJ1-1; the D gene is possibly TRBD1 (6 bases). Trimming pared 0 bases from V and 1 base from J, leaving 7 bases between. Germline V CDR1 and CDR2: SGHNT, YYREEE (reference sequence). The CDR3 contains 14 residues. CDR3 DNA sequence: TGTGCCAGCAGCTTGGAGGGACAGAACACTGAAGCTTTCTTT. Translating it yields CASSLEGQNTEAFF. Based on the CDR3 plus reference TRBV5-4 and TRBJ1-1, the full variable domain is ETGVTQSPTHLIKTRGQQVTLRCSSQSGHNTVSWYQQALGQGPQFIFQYYREEENGRGNFPPRFSGLQFPNYSSELNVNALELDDSALYLCASSLEGQNTEAFFGQGTRLTVV.

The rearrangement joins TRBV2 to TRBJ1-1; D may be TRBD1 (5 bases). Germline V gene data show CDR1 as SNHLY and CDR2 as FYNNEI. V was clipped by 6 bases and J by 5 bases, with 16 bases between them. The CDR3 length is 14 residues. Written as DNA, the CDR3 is TGTGCCAGCAGGGCAACGGGGGTGAGGACTGAAGCTTTCTTT. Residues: CASRATGVRTEAFF.

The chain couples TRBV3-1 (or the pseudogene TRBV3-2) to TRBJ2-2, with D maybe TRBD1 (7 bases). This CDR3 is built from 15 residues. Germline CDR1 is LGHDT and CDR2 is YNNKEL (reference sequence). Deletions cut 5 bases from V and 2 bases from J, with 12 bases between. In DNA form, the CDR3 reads TGTGCCAGCAGCGAGACAGGGACTAACACCGGGGAGCTGTTTTTT. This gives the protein CASSETGTNTGELFF.

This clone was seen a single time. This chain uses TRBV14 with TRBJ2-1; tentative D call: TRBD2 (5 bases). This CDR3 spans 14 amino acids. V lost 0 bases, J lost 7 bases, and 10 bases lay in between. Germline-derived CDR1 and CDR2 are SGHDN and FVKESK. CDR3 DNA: TGTGCCAGCAGCCAAGATCTGCGGAGGAATGAGCAGTTCTTC. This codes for CASSQDLRRNEQFF.

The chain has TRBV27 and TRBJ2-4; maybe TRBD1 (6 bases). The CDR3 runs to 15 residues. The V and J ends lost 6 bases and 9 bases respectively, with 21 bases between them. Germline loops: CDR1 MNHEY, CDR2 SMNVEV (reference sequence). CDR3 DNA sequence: TGTGCCAGCAGACCACAGGGTGTTGGGGTAACCATTCAGTACTTC. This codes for CASRPQGVGVTIQYF.

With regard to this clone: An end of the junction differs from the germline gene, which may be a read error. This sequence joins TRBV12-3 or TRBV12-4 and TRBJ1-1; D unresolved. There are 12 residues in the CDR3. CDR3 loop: CASSRNLVEAVF. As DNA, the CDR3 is TGTGCCAGCAGCCGAAACCTAGTTGAAGCGGTTTTT.

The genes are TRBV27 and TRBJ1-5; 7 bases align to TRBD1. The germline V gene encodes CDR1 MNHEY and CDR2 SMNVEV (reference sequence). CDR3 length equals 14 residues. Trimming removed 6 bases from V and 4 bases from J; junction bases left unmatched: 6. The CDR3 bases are TGTGCCAGCAGCCCCCGGGACAGTAATCAGCCCCAGCATTTT. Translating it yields CASSPRDSNQPQHF.

CDR3 DNA sequence: TGTGCCAGCAGCGTAGAAGGGGGCTTTAATTCACCCCTCCACTTT. Translation gives CASSVEGGFNSPLHF. The chain has TRBV9 and TRBJ1-6; TRBD1 matches at 7 bases. The V segment lost 0 bases and the J segment 6 bases; nucleotides outside the gene matches: 3. The germline gives CDR1 SGDLS, CDR2 YYNGEE. CDR3 size: 15 residues.

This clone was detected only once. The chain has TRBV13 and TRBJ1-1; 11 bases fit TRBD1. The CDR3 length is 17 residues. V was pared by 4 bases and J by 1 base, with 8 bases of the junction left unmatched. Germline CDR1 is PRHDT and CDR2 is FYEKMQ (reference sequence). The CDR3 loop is CASSSTGDRGSNTEAFF. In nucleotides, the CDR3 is TGTGCCAGCAGCTCGACAGGGGACAGGGGGTCGAACACTGAAGCTTTCTTT.

The CDR3 protein is CASSSGDRAFF. CDR3 coding DNA: TGCGCCAGCAGCAGCGGGGATAGGGCTTTCTTT. The V gene is TRBV5-1, the J gene TRBJ1-1; no firm D call. This CDR3 contains 11 residues. Germline CDR1 SGHRS, CDR2 YFSETQ. V shed 4 bases and J shed 11 bases, with 12 bases lying between them. Filled out from reference TRBV5-1 and TRBJ1-1, the complete variable domain reads KAGVTQTPRYLIKTRGQQVTLSCSPISGHRSVSWYQQTPGQGLQFLFEYFSETQRNKGNFPGRFSGRQFSNSRSEMNVSTLELGDSALYLCASSSGDRAFFGQGTRLTVV.

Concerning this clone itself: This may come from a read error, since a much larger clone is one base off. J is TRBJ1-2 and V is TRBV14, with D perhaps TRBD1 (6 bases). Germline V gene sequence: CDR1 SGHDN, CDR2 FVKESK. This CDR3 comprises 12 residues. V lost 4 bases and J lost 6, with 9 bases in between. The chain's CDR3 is CASSLGGDGYTF. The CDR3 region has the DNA TGTGCCAGCAGCCTAGGGGGGGATGGCTACACCTTC.

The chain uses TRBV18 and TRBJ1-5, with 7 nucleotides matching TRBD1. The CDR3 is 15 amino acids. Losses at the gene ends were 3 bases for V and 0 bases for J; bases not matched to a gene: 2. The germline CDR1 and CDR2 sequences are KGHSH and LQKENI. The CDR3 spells CASSPGQISNQPQHF. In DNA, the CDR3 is TGTGCCAGCTCACCGGGACAGATTAGCAATCAGCCCCAGCATTTT.

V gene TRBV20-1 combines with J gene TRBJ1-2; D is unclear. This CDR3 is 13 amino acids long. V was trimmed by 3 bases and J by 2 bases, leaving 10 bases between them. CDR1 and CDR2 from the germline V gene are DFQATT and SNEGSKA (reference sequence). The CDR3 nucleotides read TGCAGTGCTAGTCCCCCAGGAAACTATGGCTACACCTTC. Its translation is CSASPPGNYGYTF.

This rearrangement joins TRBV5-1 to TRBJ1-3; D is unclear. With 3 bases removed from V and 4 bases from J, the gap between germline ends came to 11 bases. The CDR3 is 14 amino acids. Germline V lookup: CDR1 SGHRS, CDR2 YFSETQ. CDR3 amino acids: CASSSDAPGNTIYF. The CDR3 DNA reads TGCGCCAGCAGCTCAGATGCCCCGGGAAACACCATATATTTT.

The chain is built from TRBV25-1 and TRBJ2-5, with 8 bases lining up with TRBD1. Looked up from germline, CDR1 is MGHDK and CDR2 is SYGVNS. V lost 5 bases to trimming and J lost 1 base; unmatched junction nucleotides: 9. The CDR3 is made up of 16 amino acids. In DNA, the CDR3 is TGTGCCAGCAGTTCTCCCGGGACAGGTATCCAAGAGACCCAGTACTTC. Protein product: CASSSPGTGIQETQYF.

The CDR3 reads CASTLDRGHTGELFF. CDR3 DNA sequence: TGTGCCAGCACGCTGGACAGGGGACATACCGGGGAGCTGTTTTTT. This chain uses TRBV27 with TRBJ2-2, with 9 bases aligning to TRBD1. This CDR3 region has 15 residues. V trimming: 7 bases; J trimming: 5 bases; junction bases outside the gene matches: 8. Germline lookup yields CDR1 MNHEY and CDR2 SMNVEV (reference sequence).